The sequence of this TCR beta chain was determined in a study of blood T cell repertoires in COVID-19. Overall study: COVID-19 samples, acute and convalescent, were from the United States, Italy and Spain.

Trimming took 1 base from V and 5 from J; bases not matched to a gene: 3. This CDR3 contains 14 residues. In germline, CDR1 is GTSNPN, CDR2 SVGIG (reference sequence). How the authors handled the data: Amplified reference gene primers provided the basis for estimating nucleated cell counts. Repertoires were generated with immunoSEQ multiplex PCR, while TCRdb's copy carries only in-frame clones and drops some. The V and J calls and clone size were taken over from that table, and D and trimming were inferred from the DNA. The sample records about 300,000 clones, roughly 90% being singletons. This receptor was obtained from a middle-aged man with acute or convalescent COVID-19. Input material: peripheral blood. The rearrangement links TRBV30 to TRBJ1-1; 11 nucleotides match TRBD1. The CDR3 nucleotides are TGTGCCTGGAGTGCCGGGACAGGGGGGACTGAAGCTTTCTTT. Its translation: CAWSAGTGGTEAFF.